This TCR beta chain comes out of a study of T cells after yellow fever vaccination. Per the germline V gene, CDR1 is LGHNA and CDR2 is YSLEER. V lost 4 bases to trimming and J lost 2 bases; unmatched junction nucleotides: 7. The CDR3 runs 15 residues. TCRdb itself ran the 5' RACE reads through MiXCR, one entry per CDR3 protein. Counted here are about 73,000 distinct CDR3 sequences, just under 8% occurring once; the ten biggest clones make up around 38%. Specimen: CD8+ T cells sorted from PBMCs, collected on the day of the yellow fever booster vaccination. The TCR originated in a man aged 25 to 45 who received the YFV17D yellow fever vaccine. This chain links TRBV4-3 with TRBJ2-7; 8 bases are shared with TRBD2. The CDR3 DNA is TGCGCCAGCAGCCCCGGGGAGGGACTAGCCTACGAGCAGTACTTC. Translating gives CASSPGEGLAYEQYF.